One TCR beta chain is described in this entry. Its antigen remains unknown. Samples came from healthy bone marrow donors. The data stem from a study of cytomegalovirus exposure and HLA in healthy donors. Notes on the study in general: Later, TCR association rates were found to vary by HLA locus, highest for DRB1 and lowest for HLA-C. Altogether, about 160 TCR beta chains were recorded as cytomegalovirus-associated. Follow-up analysis later connected one missense variant in DCLRE1C with trimming of TCR beta V- and J-genes.

From germline, CDR1 is DFQATT and CDR2 SNEGSKA (reference sequence). V was trimmed by 6 bases and J by 9 bases, leaving 9 bases between them. The CDR3 has 10 residues. The PCR ran on 60 Vbeta and 13 Jbeta primers. The table came from immunoSEQ multiplex PCR; TCRdb's copy has only in-frame clones and leaves some out. The sample includes over 100,000 clones, approximately 81% seen only once; the top ten take roughly 2%. This sequence originates from a woman between 25 and 40 years old in good health and CMV-seronegative. This chain links TRBV20-1 with TRBJ2-1, with no clear D. Sequencing input: PBMCs. CDR3 DNA: TGCAGTGCCCCCGGTAGTGAGCAGTTCTTC. Translating gives CSAPGSEQFF.